Listed below are T cell receptor beta chains from one sample, sequenced in a study of blood T cell repertoires in COVID-19. Libraries were prepared by immunoSEQ multiplex PCR; TCRdb keeps only in-frame clonotypes and omits some of them. In the table there are over 150,000 clones, around 80% of which are singletons. Sequences were obtained from peripheral blood. These receptors all come from a woman aged 40 to 49 with COVID-19, enrolled during active disease. The CDR3 runs from the conserved cysteine through the conserved F or W. The order of the fields is clone size, V gene, J gene, D gene, CDR3 DNA, CDR3 protein. A D gene is named only where the DNA matches it firmly. Part of the rows lack a size; the others show once, few, many or a class for expanded clones.

abundance: -
v_gene: TRBV18
j_gene: TRBJ1-3
d_gene: -
CDR3nt: TGTGCCAGCTATCACAACAGGGCCGGAAACACCATATATTTT
CDR3aa: CASYHNRAGNTIYF

abundance: -
v_gene: TRBV2
j_gene: TRBJ1-4
d_gene: -
CDR3nt: TGTGCCAGCAGTGAATTTCAACCAGCAACTAATGAAAAACTGTTTTTT
CDR3aa: CASSEFQPATNEKLFF

abundance: -
v_gene: TRBV15
j_gene: TRBJ1-5
d_gene: -
CDR3nt: TGTGCCACCACCGCTTCAGGCAGGGGTGACCAGCCCCAGCATTTT
CDR3aa: CATTASGRGDQPQHF

abundance: -
v_gene: TRBV29-1
j_gene: TRBJ2-4
d_gene: -
CDR3nt: TGCAGCGTTGAGGGGAGAGCCAAAAACATTCAGTACTTC
CDR3aa: CSVEGRAKNIQYF

abundance: once
v_gene: TRBV5-4
j_gene: TRBJ1-5
d_gene: TRBD1
CDR3nt: TGTGCCAGCAGCTTGGGGACAGGGGATCAGCCCCAGCATTTT
CDR3aa: CASSLGTGDQPQHF

abundance: once
v_gene: TRBV19
j_gene: TRBJ1-2
d_gene: -
CDR3nt: TGTGCCAGTACCAGAGTGGACAGCGAGCTTTTGGGCTACACCTTC
CDR3aa: CASTRVDSELLGYTF

abundance: once
v_gene: TRBV5-1
j_gene: TRBJ2-3
d_gene: -
CDR3nt: TGCGCCAGCAGCCCAGGCTCGAGGGCAGATACGCAGTATTTT
CDR3aa: CASSPGSRADTQYF

abundance: -
v_gene: TRBV14
j_gene: TRBJ2-7
d_gene: TRBD1
CDR3nt: TGTGCCAGCAGCCGCCTCGGGACAGGGGGCTACGAGCAGTACTTC
CDR3aa: CASSRLGTGGYEQYF

abundance: few
v_gene: TRBV5-1
j_gene: TRBJ2-1
d_gene: TRBD2
CDR3nt: TGCGCCAGCAGCTTGGCGGGGGGGATCTACAATGAGCAGTTCTTC
CDR3aa: CASSLAGGIYNEQFF

abundance: -
v_gene: TRBV27
j_gene: TRBJ2-5
d_gene: TRBD1
CDR3nt: TGTGCCTCTTCCAACAGGGGGCAGGAGACCCAGTACTTC
CDR3aa: CASSNRGQETQYF

abundance: -
v_gene: TRBV7-8
j_gene: TRBJ2-2
d_gene: TRBD2
CDR3nt: TGTGCCACAGCGGGAGGGACCAATACCGGGGAGCTGTTTTTT
CDR3aa: CATAGGTNTGELFF

abundance: -
v_gene: TRBV5-5
j_gene: TRBJ1-1
d_gene: TRBD1
CDR3nt: TGTGCCAGCAGCTTTAGAGGACAGGGAGGGACTGAAGCTTTCTTT
CDR3aa: CASSFRGQGGTEAFF

abundance: -
v_gene: TRBV7-9
j_gene: TRBJ2-7
d_gene: -
CDR3nt: TGTGCCAGCAGCTCAATCAGGGGAATCTCCTACGAGCAGTACTTC
CDR3aa: CASSSIRGISYEQYF

abundance: -
v_gene: TRBV10-2
j_gene: TRBJ2-1
d_gene: TRBD2
CDR3nt: TGCGCCAGCAGGGGACTAGCGCCCCACAATGAGCAGTTCTTC
CDR3aa: CASRGLAPHNEQFF

abundance: -
v_gene: TRBV7-3
j_gene: TRBJ1-2
d_gene: -
CDR3nt: TGTGCCAGCAGCTTAAAATTGGGCAGGGGCTATGGCTACACCTTC
CDR3aa: CASSLKLGRGYGYTF

abundance: -
v_gene: TRBV2
j_gene: TRBJ2-1
d_gene: TRBD2
CDR3nt: TGTGCCAGTTCACAACTAGCGGTCAACCGCGATGAGCAGTTCTTC
CDR3aa: CASSQLAVNRDEQFF

abundance: -
v_gene: TRBV7-2
j_gene: TRBJ2-7
d_gene: TRBD1
CDR3nt: TGTGCCAGCAGCTTCCCCTTGACAGGGGGAATCGAGCAGTACTTC
CDR3aa: CASSFPLTGGIEQYF

abundance: -
v_gene: TRBV6-5
j_gene: TRBJ2-7
d_gene: TRBD1
CDR3nt: TGTGCCAGCTACAGGGGCCATGGCTACGAGCAGTACTTC
CDR3aa: CASYRGHGYEQYF

abundance: -
v_gene: TRBV5-6
j_gene: TRBJ2-3
d_gene: TRBD1
CDR3nt: TGTGCCAGCAGCCTACAGGGGGCCACAGATACGCAGTATTTT
CDR3aa: CASSLQGATDTQYF

abundance: -
v_gene: TRBV24-1
j_gene: TRBJ2-4
d_gene: TRBD1
CDR3nt: TGTGCCACCAGTGACCCCAACAGGGGAGAGGGCAAAAACATTCAGTACTTC
CDR3aa: CATSDPNRGEGKNIQYF

abundance: -
v_gene: TRBV5-5
j_gene: TRBJ2-7
d_gene: -
CDR3nt: TGTGCCAGCAGCGGACAGTGGAGCTCCTACGAGCAGTACTTC
CDR3aa: CASSGQWSSYEQYF

abundance: few
v_gene: TRBV27
j_gene: TRBJ1-1
d_gene: -
CDR3nt: TGTGCCAGCAGTTTATCCGCAGGACACTTCATGAACACTGAAGCTTTCTTT
CDR3aa: CASSLSAGHFMNTEAFF

abundance: -
v_gene: TRBV28
j_gene: TRBJ2-7
d_gene: -
CDR3nt: TGTGCCAGCAGTTTATATAGCTTGGCAGAAGAGCAGTACTTC
CDR3aa: CASSLYSLAEEQYF

abundance: -
v_gene: TRBV28
j_gene: TRBJ1-5
d_gene: -
CDR3nt: TGTGCCAGCACCCCCGCGAGCCTAGGGGCTCAGCCCCAGCATTTT
CDR3aa: CASTPASLGAQPQHF

abundance: -
v_gene: TRBV5-6
j_gene: TRBJ1-3
d_gene: -
CDR3nt: TGTGCCAGCAGCTTTAGCTCTGGAAACACCATATATTTT
CDR3aa: CASSFSSGNTIYF

abundance: -
v_gene: TRBV12-3/TRBV12-4
j_gene: TRBJ2-3
d_gene: TRBD2
CDR3nt: TGTGCCTGTCGACTAGCGGGTTCAGATACGCAGTATTTT
CDR3aa: CACRLAGSDTQYF

abundance: -
v_gene: TRBV19
j_gene: TRBJ1-4
d_gene: -
CDR3nt: TGTGCCAGTAGTATCGGGCAGGGGAGAGAAAAACTGTTTTTT
CDR3aa: CASSIGQGREKLFF

abundance: -
v_gene: TRBV27
j_gene: TRBJ1-3
d_gene: -
CDR3nt: TGTGCCAGCAGTTTAAGCCGCTCTGGAAACACCATATATTTT
CDR3aa: CASSLSRSGNTIYF

abundance: -
v_gene: TRBV19
j_gene: TRBJ1-1
d_gene: -
CDR3nt: TGTGCCAGTAGTGCCCGACAGGTTATCGCCACTGAAGCTTTCTTT
CDR3aa: CASSARQVIATEAFF

abundance: -
v_gene: TRBV19
j_gene: TRBJ2-5
d_gene: -
CDR3nt: TGTGCCAGTAGTATCGGGGGGACACGGGAAGAGACCCAGTACTTC
CDR3aa: CASSIGGTREETQYF

abundance: -
v_gene: TRBV4-1
j_gene: TRBJ2-6
d_gene: -
CDR3nt: TGCGCCAGCAGCCAGCCCCCGGACAGAATTAGCTCTGGGGCCAACGTCCTGACTTTC
CDR3aa: CASSQPPDRISSGANVLTF

abundance: -
v_gene: TRBV5-1
j_gene: TRBJ2-3
d_gene: -
CDR3nt: TGCGCCAGCAGCTTGTCATTCGCGGCGCCAGATACGCAGTATTTT
CDR3aa: CASSLSFAAPDTQYF

abundance: -
v_gene: TRBV4-1
j_gene: TRBJ1-2
d_gene: -
CDR3nt: TGCGCCAGCAGCCAAGAAGGGAGCGTGAGGGTGTTCGGTGGCTACACCTTC
CDR3aa: CASSQEGSVRVFGGYTF

abundance: -
v_gene: TRBV29-1
j_gene: TRBJ2-2
d_gene: TRBD1
CDR3nt: TGCAGCGTCGAGACAGGGGTGGGTGGGGAGCTGTTTTTT
CDR3aa: CSVETGVGGELFF

abundance: -
v_gene: TRBV12-5
j_gene: TRBJ2-3
d_gene: -
CDR3nt: TGTGCTAGTGGTTCAGGGATACTCCTCACAGATACGCAGTATTTT
CDR3aa: CASGSGILLTDTQYF

abundance: -
v_gene: TRBV5-1
j_gene: TRBJ1-5
d_gene: -
CDR3nt: TGCGCCAGCAACCAACAGACAAATCAGCCCCAGCATTTT
CDR3aa: CASNQQTNQPQHF

abundance: -
v_gene: TRBV2
j_gene: TRBJ2-3
d_gene: TRBD2
CDR3nt: TGTGCCAGCAGTGCGGGGGGGGCAACAGATACGCAGTATTTT
CDR3aa: CASSAGGATDTQYF

abundance: -
v_gene: TRBV6-5
j_gene: TRBJ2-3
d_gene: -
CDR3nt: TGTGCCAGCAGTCACAGCGGGTCAGGAGATACGCAGTATTTT
CDR3aa: CASSHSGSGDTQYF

abundance: -
v_gene: TRBV19
j_gene: TRBJ2-2
d_gene: TRBD2
CDR3nt: TGTGCCAGTAGTATATCCACTAGCGGCACCGGGGAGCTGTTTTTT
CDR3aa: CASSISTSGTGELFF

abundance: -
v_gene: TRBV6-5
j_gene: TRBJ1-1
d_gene: TRBD1
CDR3nt: TGTGCCAGCAGTTCGCCTAAAACAGGGGGAAGCACTGAAGCTTTCTTT
CDR3aa: CASSSPKTGGSTEAFF

abundance: -
v_gene: TRBV24-1
j_gene: TRBJ2-3
d_gene: -
CDR3nt: TGTGCCACCAGTGATTTGCGAAGCGCCGGGTTGTCAGATACGCAGTATTTT
CDR3aa: CATSDLRSAGLSDTQYF

abundance: once
v_gene: TRBV9
j_gene: TRBJ1-3
d_gene: TRBD1
CDR3nt: TGTGCCAGCAGCGCCGGGACAGGGGGCTTCTCTGGAAACACCATATATTTT
CDR3aa: CASSAGTGGFSGNTIYF

abundance: -
v_gene: TRBV14
j_gene: TRBJ1-2
d_gene: TRBD1
CDR3nt: TGTGCCAGCAGCGAACAACTAGGGACAGGGAACTATGGCTACACCTTC
CDR3aa: CASSEQLGTGNYGYTF

abundance: -
v_gene: TRBV18
j_gene: TRBJ2-2
d_gene: TRBD1
CDR3nt: TGTGCCAGCTCACGACAGGCAGTGGGACAGGCGGAGCTGTTTTTT
CDR3aa: CASSRQAVGQAELFF

abundance: -
v_gene: TRBV27
j_gene: TRBJ2-7
d_gene: -
CDR3nt: TGTGCCAGCAGGGGCTTTACAGCCTACGAGCAGTACTTC
CDR3aa: CASRGFTAYEQYF

abundance: many
v_gene: TRBV9
j_gene: TRBJ1-6
d_gene: -
CDR3nt: TGTGCCAGCAGCCTCGACGGGAATAATTCACCCCTCCACTTT
CDR3aa: CASSLDGNNSPLHF

abundance: -
v_gene: TRBV19
j_gene: TRBJ1-1
d_gene: TRBD1
CDR3nt: TGTGCCAGTAAGGGGACAGGCACTGAAGCTTTCTTT
CDR3aa: CASKGTGTEAFF

abundance: -
v_gene: TRBV6-5
j_gene: TRBJ2-7
d_gene: TRBD1
CDR3nt: TGTGCCAGCAGGACAGGGGGCTCCTACGAGCAGTACTTC
CDR3aa: CASRTGGSYEQYF

abundance: -
v_gene: TRBV5-6
j_gene: TRBJ1-1
d_gene: TRBD1
CDR3nt: TGTGCCAGCAGCCCGGACAGGGAAAGGAGAACTGAAGCTTTCTTT
CDR3aa: CASSPDRERRTEAFF

abundance: -
v_gene: TRBV5-1
j_gene: TRBJ1-4
d_gene: -
CDR3nt: TGCGCCAGCAGCTTGGGGGGGCGTTCGATGGAAAAACTGTTTTTT
CDR3aa: CASSLGGRSMEKLFF

abundance: -
v_gene: TRBV6-5
j_gene: TRBJ1-6
d_gene: -
CDR3nt: TGTGCCAGCAGTACCGGGGACTCCAATTCACCCCTCCACTTT
CDR3aa: CASSTGDSNSPLHF

abundance: -
v_gene: TRBV7-2
j_gene: TRBJ2-2
d_gene: -
CDR3nt: TGTGCCAGCAGCTTAGTCGGGGGCACCGGGGAGCTGTTTTTT
CDR3aa: CASSLVGGTGELFF

abundance: -
v_gene: TRBV10-2
j_gene: TRBJ1-2
d_gene: TRBD1
CDR3nt: TGCGCCAGCACCATGACAGGGAACTATGGCTACACCTTC
CDR3aa: CASTMTGNYGYTF

abundance: -
v_gene: TRBV19
j_gene: TRBJ2-7
d_gene: TRBD2
CDR3nt: TGTGCCACCGGGGGGGGGATAGCCTACGAGCAGTACTTC
CDR3aa: CATGGGIAYEQYF

abundance: -
v_gene: TRBV6-6
j_gene: TRBJ1-4
d_gene: -
CDR3nt: TGTGCCAGCAGTTATCAGGCAAATGAAAAACTGTTTTTT
CDR3aa: CASSYQANEKLFF